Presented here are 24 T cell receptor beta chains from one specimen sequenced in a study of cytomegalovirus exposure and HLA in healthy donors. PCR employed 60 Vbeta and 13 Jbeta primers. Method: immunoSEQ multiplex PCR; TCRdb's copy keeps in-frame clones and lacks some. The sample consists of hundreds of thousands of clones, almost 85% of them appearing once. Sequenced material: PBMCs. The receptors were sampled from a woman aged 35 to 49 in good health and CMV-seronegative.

In nucleotides, the CDR3 is TGCAGCGCGGGATCTAGCGTCGGTCTAAGCACAGATACGCAGTATTTT. Residues: CSAGSSVGLSTDTQYF. The V call is TRBV29-1, the J call TRBJ2-3; a possible D gene is TRBD2 (6 bases). This CDR3 region has 16 residues. The V gene lost 7 bases and the J gene lost 0 bases, with 20 bases spanning the gap. In germline, CDR1 is SQVTM, CDR2 ANQGSEA.

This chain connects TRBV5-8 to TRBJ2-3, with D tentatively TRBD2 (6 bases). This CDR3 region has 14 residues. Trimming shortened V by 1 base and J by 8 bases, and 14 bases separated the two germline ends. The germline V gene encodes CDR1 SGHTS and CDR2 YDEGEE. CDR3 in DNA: TGTGCCAGCAGCTTGCGCCGACAGACTAGTACGCAGTATTTT. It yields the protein CASSLRRQTSTQYF.

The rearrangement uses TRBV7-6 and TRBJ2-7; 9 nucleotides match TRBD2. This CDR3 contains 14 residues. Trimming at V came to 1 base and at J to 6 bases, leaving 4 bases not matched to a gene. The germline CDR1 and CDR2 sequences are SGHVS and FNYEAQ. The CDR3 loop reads CASSLGGGAGEQYF. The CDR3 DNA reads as TGTGCCAGCAGCTTAGGCGGGGGGGCCGGCGAGCAGTACTTC. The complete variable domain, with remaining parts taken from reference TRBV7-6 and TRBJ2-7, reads GAGVSQSPRYKVTKRGQDVALRCDPISGHVSLYWYRQALGQGPEFLTYFNYEAQQDKSGLPNDRFSAERPEGSISTLTIQRTEQRDSAMYRCASSLGGGAGEQYFGPGTRLTVT.

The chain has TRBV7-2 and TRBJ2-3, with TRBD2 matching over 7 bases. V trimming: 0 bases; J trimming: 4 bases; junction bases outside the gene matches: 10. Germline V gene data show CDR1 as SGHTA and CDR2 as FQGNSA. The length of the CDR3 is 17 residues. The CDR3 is CASSLAGGSGSADTQYF. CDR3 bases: TGTGCCAGCAGCTTAGCGGGGGGGTCAGGGTCCGCAGATACGCAGTATTTT.

CDR3 sequence (DNA): TGTGCCAGCAGTCATGCAGGGTTCTTTGGCTACACCTTC. Its translation is CASSHAGFFGYTF. V is TRBV5-5 and J is TRBJ1-2, with a weak D call TRBD1 (5 bases). Germline values: CDR1 SGHKS, CDR2 YYEKEE (reference sequence). V lost 5 bases and J lost 7, with 15 bases in between. The CDR3 is made up of 13 amino acids.

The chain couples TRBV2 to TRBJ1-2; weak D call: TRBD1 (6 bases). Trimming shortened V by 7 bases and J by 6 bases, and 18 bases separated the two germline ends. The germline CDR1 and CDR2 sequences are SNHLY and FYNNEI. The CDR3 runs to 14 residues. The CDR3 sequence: CASTLGIRGDGYTF. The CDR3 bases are TGTGCCAGCACCTTGGGGATCAGGGGCGATGGCTACACCTTC. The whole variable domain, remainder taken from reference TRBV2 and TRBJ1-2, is EPEVTQTPSHQVTQMGQEVILRCVPISNHLYFYWYRQILGQKVEFLVSFYNNEISEKSEIFDDQFSVERPDGSNFTLKIRSTKLEDSAMYFCASTLGIRGDGYTFGSGTRLTVV.

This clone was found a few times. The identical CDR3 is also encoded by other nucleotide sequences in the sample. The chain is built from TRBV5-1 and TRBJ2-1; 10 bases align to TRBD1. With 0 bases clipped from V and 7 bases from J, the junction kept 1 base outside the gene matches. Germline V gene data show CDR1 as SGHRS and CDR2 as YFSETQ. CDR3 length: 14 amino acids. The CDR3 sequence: CASSLGTGGNEQFF. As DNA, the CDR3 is TGCGCCAGCAGCTTGGGGACAGGGGGAAATGAGCAGTTCTTC.

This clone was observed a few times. The CDR3 sequence is CASSTLTGSGEKLFF. The CDR3, as DNA: TGTGCCAGCAGCACACTGACAGGTTCGGGTGAAAAACTGTTTTTT. The rearrangement uses TRBV5-8 and TRBJ1-4; D possibly corresponds to TRBD1 (6 bases). CDR1 and CDR2 (germline): SGHTS, YDEGEE. The CDR3 spans 15 residues. Trimming cost V 4 bases and J 7 bases, with 17 bases left between them.

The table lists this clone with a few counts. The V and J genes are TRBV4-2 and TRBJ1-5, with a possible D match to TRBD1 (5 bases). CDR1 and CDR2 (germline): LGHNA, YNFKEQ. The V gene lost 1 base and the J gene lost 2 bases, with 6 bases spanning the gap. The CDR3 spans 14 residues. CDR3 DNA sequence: TGTGCCAGCAGCCAAGCGACAGGCAATCAGCCCCAGCATTTT. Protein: CASSQATGNQPQHF.

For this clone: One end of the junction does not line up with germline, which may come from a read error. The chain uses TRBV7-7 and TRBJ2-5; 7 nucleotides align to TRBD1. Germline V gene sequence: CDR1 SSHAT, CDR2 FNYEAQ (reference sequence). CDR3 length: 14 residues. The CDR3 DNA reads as TGTGCTAGCAGCTCAACAGGGGTGACAGAGACCCAGTACTTC. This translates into CASSSTGVTETQYF. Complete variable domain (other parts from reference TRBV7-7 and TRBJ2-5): GAGVSQSPRYKVTKRGQDVTLRCDPISSHATLYWYQQALGQGPEFLTYFNYEAQPDKSGLPSDRFSAERPEGSISTLTIQRTEQRDSAMYRCASSSTGVTETQYFGPGTRLLVL.

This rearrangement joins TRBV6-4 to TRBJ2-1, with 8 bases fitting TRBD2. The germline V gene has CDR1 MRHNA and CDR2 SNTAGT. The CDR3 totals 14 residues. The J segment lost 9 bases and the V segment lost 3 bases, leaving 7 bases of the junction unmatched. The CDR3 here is CASSDMAGGGEQFF. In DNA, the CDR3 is TGTGCCAGCAGTGATATGGCGGGGGGTGGTGAGCAGTTCTTC.

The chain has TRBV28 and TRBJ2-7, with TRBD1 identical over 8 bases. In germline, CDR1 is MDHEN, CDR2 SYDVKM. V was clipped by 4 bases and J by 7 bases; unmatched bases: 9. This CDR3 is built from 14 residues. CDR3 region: CASSSGGAVGEQYF. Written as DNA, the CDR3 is TGTGCCAGCAGTTCAGGGGGCGCGGTGGGGGAGCAGTACTTC.

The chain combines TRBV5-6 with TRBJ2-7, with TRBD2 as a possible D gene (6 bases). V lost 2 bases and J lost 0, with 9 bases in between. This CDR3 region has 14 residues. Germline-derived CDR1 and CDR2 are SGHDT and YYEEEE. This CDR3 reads CASSLGDFSYEQYF. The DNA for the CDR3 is TGTGCCAGCAGCTTAGGGGACTTCTCCTACGAGCAGTACTTC.

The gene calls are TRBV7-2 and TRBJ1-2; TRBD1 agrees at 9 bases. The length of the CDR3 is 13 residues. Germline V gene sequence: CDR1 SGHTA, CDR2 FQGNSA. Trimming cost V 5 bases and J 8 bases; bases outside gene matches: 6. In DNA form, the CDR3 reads TGTGCCAGCAGCCCGACAGGGGGTCACGGCTACACCTTC. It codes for CASSPTGGHGYTF. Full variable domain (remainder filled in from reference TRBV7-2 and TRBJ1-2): GAGVSQSPSNKVTEKGKDVELRCDPISGHTALYWYRQSLGQGLEFLIYFQGNSAPDKSGLPSDRFSAERTGGSVSTLTIQRTQQEDSAVYLCASSPTGGHGYTFGSGTRLTVV.

This CDR3 is CASSTLSTGEDEKLFF. The CDR3 coding sequence is TGTGCCAGCTCGACTCTGTCGACGGGAGAGGATGAAAAACTGTTTTTT. The chain has TRBV28 and TRBJ1-4, with unresolved D. Germline CDR1 is MDHEN and CDR2 is SYDVKM. V shed 8 bases and J shed 6 bases, with 22 bases lying between them. The CDR3 loop spans 16 amino acids.

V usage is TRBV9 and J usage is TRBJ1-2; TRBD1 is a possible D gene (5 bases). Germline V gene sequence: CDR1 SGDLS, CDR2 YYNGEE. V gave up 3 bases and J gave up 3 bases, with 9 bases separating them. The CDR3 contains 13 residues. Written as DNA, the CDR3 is TGTGCCAGCAGCGCGACAGTAGACTATGGCTACACCTTC. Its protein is CASSATVDYGYTF.

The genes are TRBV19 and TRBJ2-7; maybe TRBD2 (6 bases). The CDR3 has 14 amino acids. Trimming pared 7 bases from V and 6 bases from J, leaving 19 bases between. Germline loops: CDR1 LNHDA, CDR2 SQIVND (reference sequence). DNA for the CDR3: TGTGCCAGTACTCCGGCGGGGAGTTCGGCCGAGCAGTACTTC. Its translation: CASTPAGSSAEQYF.

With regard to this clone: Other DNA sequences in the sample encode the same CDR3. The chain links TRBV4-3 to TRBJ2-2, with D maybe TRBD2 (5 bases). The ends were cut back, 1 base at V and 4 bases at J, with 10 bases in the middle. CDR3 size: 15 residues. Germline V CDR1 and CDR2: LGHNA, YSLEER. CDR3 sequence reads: CASSQAQRGTGELFF. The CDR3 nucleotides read TGCGCCAGCAGCCAAGCCCAACGGGGCACCGGGGAGCTGTTTTTT.

As DNA, the CDR3 is TGTGCCACCAGCAGCCGGACAGATACGCAGTATTTT. Protein: CATSSRTDTQYF. The chain is built from TRBV15 and TRBJ2-3; D unresolved. The CDR3 runs 12 residues. The ends were cut back, 3 bases at V and 3 bases at J, with 4 bases in the middle. Per germline, CDR1 LNHNV and CDR2 YYDKDF (reference sequence).

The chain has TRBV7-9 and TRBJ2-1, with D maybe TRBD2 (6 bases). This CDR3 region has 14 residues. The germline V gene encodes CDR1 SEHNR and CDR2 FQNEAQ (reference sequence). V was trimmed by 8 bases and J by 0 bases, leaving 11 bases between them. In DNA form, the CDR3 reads TGTGCCAGCCGGGAGACTAGCTCCTACAATGAGCAGTTCTTC. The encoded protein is CASRETSSYNEQFF.

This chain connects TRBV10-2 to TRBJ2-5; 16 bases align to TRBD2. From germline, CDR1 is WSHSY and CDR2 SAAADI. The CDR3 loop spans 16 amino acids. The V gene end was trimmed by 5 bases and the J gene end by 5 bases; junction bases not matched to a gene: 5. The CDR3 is CASSTSGLAGGETQYF. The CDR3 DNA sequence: TGCGCCAGCAGTACCTCGGGACTAGCGGGGGGGGAGACCCAGTACTTC.

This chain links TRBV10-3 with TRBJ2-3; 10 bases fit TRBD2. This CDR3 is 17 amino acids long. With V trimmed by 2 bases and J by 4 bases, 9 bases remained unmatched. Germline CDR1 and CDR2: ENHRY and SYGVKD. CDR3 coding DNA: TGTGCCATCAGTGAGGCTTGGTCTAGCGGGGGTTCAGATACGCAGTATTTT. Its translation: CAISEAWSSGGSDTQYF.

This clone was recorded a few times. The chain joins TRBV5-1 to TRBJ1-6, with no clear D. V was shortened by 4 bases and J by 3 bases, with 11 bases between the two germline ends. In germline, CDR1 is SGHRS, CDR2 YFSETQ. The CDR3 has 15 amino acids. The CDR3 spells CASSTRWNYNSPLHF. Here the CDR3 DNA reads TGCGCCAGCAGCACCAGGTGGAACTATAATTCACCCCTCCACTTT.

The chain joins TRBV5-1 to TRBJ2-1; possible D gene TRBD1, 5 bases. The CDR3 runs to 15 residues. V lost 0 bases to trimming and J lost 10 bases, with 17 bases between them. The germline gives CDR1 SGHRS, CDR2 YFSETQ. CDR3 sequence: CASSLEGQFYWEQFF. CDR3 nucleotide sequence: TGCGCCAGCAGCTTGGAAGGACAATTTTACTGGGAGCAGTTCTTC.